These T cell receptor beta chains were read from a single sample in a study of blood T cells in healthy people across ages. TCRdb redid the calling of the 5' RACE reads with MiXCR, one entry per CDR3 protein. This table holds roughly 1.7 million distinct CDR3 sequences, about 35% found once. The sample taken for sequencing was blood. The receptors stem from a woman between 25 and 40 years old in good health. CDR3s include the opening cysteine and the closing phenylalanine or tryptophan. D genes are given only for firm matches. Expanded clones are given a class, and other clones once, few, many or no size at all.

TRBJ2-1 | NA | NA | TRBV11-2 | CASSLVAAATHYNEQFF | TGTGCCAGCAGCTTAGTAGCGGCGGCGACCCACTACAATGAGCAGTTCTTC
TRBJ2-3 | few | NA | TRBV10-1 | CASSESQGLTDTQYF | TGCGCCAGCAGTGAGTCCCAGGGGCTGACAGATACGCAGTATTTT
TRBJ2-7 | few | NA | TRBV7-3 | CASSPGREAEQYF | TGTGCCAGCAGCCCCGGACGCGAGGCCGAGCAGTACTTC
TRBJ2-3 | NA | TRBD2 | TRBV20-1 | CSASNLAGSTDTQYF | TGCAGTGCTAGTAACCTAGCGGGAAGCACAGATACGCAGTATTTT
TRBJ2-5 | NA | NA | TRBV11-1 | CASSRGAGETQETQYF | TGTGCCAGCAGCAGGGGGGCAGGGGAGACCCAAGAGACCCAGTACTTC
TRBJ2-1 | NA | TRBD2 | TRBV20-1 | CSATRGLAGGETQFF | TGCAGTGCTACCCGCGGACTAGCGGGAGGGGAGACACAGTTCTTC
TRBJ2-1 | many | NA | TRBV5-1 | CASSLTLGTPNEQFF | TGCGCCAGCAGCTTAACCCTGGGTACACCAAATGAGCAGTTCTTC
TRBJ2-3 | NA | NA | TRBV20-1 | CSAKPAVDTQYF | TGCAGTGCTAAGCCCGCTGTGGATACGCAGTATTTT
TRBJ2-1 | few | TRBD2 | TRBV12-3/TRBV12-4 | CASSISGSDYNEQFF | TGTGCCAGCAGTATTAGCGGGAGTGACTACAATGAGCAGTTCTTC
TRBJ2-1 | NA | TRBD2 | TRBV25-1 | CASSDSGNGEQFF | TGTGCCAGCAGTGATAGCGGGAACGGTGAGCAGTTCTTC
TRBJ1-1 | few | TRBD1 | TRBV7-2 | CASSAQGARTEAFF | TGTGCCAGCAGCGCACAGGGGGCACGGACTGAAGCTTTCTTT
TRBJ1-2 | few | TRBD1 | TRBV29-1 | CSASGTEPRNLYGYTF | TGCAGCGCCTCCGGGACAGAACCGCGAAACCTCTATGGCTACACCTTC
TRBJ2-3 | few | NA | TRBV5-1 | CASSWLTVTSTDTQYF | TGCGCCAGCAGCTGGCTGACAGTTACTAGCACAGATACGCAGTATTTT
TRBJ1-2 | once | NA | TRBV20-1 | CSATFPGGINYGYTF | TGCAGTGCTACCTTCCCAGGTGGGATCAACTATGGCTACACCTTC
TRBJ2-3 | NA | TRBD2 | TRBV7-3 | CASSLRGLAGGPDTQYF | TGTGCCAGCAGCTTAAGAGGTCTAGCGGGGGGGCCGGATACGCAGTATTTT
TRBJ1-2 | many | NA | TRBV7-9 | CASSLGQPYGYTF | TGTGCCAGCAGCTTAGGCCAACCCTATGGCTACACCTTC
TRBJ2-5 | few | NA | TRBV6-2/TRBV6-3 | CASSLGRMVQETQYF | TGTGCCAGCAGTTTGGGACGGATGGTCCAGGAGACCCAGTACTTC
TRBJ2-5 | NA | NA | TRBV5-1 | CASSLVPDQETQYF | TGCGCCAGCAGCTTGGTACCTGATCAAGAGACCCAGTACTTC
TRBJ2-3 | NA | NA | TRBV20-1 | CSAKRQSSTDTQYF | TGCAGTGCTAAAAGACAGTCTAGCACAGATACGCAGTATTTT
TRBJ2-1 | many | TRBD2 | TRBV5-1 | CASSLISSGGSNEQFF | TGCGCCAGCAGCTTGATTAGCAGCGGGGGGTCCAATGAGCAGTTCTTC
TRBJ2-7 | NA | NA | TRBV5-4 | CASAHRTDSYEQYF | TGTGCCAGCGCCCACAGGACGGATTCCTACGAGCAGTACTTC
TRBJ2-5 | few | NA | TRBV20-1 | CSARDRGGRAQETQYF | TGCAGTGCTAGAGATCGCGGCGGGCGGGCCCAAGAGACCCAGTACTTC
TRBJ1-2 | NA | NA | TRBV6-6 | CASSYKGQDGYTF | TGTGCCAGCAGTTATAAGGGGCAGGATGGCTACACCTTC
TRBJ2-5 | NA | NA | TRBV20-1 | CSASPKLETQYF | TGCAGTGCTAGCCCCAAACTAGAGACCCAGTACTTC
TRBJ1-1 | few | NA | TRBV20-1 | CSAEVNTEAFF | TGCAGTGCAGAGGTGAACACTGAAGCTTTCTTT
TRBJ2-3 | NA | NA | TRBV11-2 | CASRRLRMSTDSQYF | TGTGCCAGCAGACGACTCCGAATGTCAACAGATTCGCAGTATTTT
TRBJ2-5 | few | TRBD1 | TRBV7-9 | CASSLETGLETQYF | TGTGCCAGCAGCTTAGAGACAGGGTTAGAGACCCAGTACTTC
TRBJ2-3 | few | NA | TRBV27 | CVSGLSTDTQYF | TGTGTCTCGGGCCTGAGCACAGATACGCAGTATTTT
TRBJ2-1 | NA | NA | TRBV11-2 | CASSLSQGGEQFF | TGTGCCAGCAGTTTAAGTCAGGGGGGGGAGCAGTTCTTC
TRBJ2-7 | many | TRBD1 | TRBV20-1 | CSAPQGALNEQYF | TGCAGTGCCCCACAGGGGGCGCTTAACGAGCAGTACTTC
TRBJ2-7 | many | NA | TRBV4-2 | CASSQEGRPLISSYEQYF | TGTGCCAGCAGCCAAGAGGGGCGCCCCCTTATTAGCTCCTACGAGCAGTACTTC
TRBJ2-3 | many | TRBD2 | TRBV10-3 | CAISGLAGRTDTQYF | TGTGCCATCTCAGGACTAGCGGGCCGCACAGATACGCAGTATTTT
TRBJ2-7 | few | NA | TRBV20-1 | CSASRIPYEQYF | TGCAGTGCTTCTCGAATACCCTACGAGCAGTACTTC
TRBJ2-5 | few | TRBD2 | TRBV2 | CASSGREESTQYF | TGTGCCAGCAGTGGACGGGAGGAGTCGACCCAGTACTTC
TRBJ2-1 | NA | NA | TRBV11-2 | CASSFGGPGFEHFF | TGTGCCAGCAGCTTCGGGGGGCCGGGGTTTGAGCACTTCTTC
TRBJ2-2 | NA | NA | TRBV6-6 | CASTSGATGELFF | TGTGCCAGCACGTCTGGGGCCACCGGGGAGCTGTTTTTT
TRBJ2-7 | NA | TRBD1 | TRBV5-1 | CASSYSTGDYEQYF | TGCGCCAGCAGCTATTCGACAGGGGACTACGAGCAGTACTTC
TRBJ2-3 | NA | NA | TRBV7-9 | CASSLGRGLILTDTQYF | TGTGCCAGCAGCCTAGGGCGTGGGCTTATTCTCACAGATACGCAGTATTTT
TRBJ2-3 | NA | NA | TRBV3-1 | CASSQDPPGTDTQYF | TGTGCCAGCAGCCAAGATCCCCCCGGCACAGATACGCAGTATTTT
TRBJ2-6 | many | NA | TRBV6-6 | CASSYVSSGANVLTF | TGTGCCAGCAGTTACGTCAGCTCTGGGGCCAACGTCCTGACTTTC
TRBJ1-1 | NA | NA | TRBV4-1 | CASSQVRGGGTEAFF | TGCGCCAGCAGCCAAGTCCGTGGTGGAGGCACTGAAGCTTTCTTT
TRBJ1-3 | NA | NA | TRBV3-1 | CASSRGLLNSGNTIYF | TGTGCCAGCAGCCGAGGACTGCTAAACTCTGGAAACACCATATATTTT
TRBJ2-7 | few | TRBD2 | TRBV15 | CATSSFPTSGDDEQYF | TGTGCCACCAGCAGCTTCCCGACTAGCGGGGACGACGAGCAGTACTTC
TRBJ1-1 | few | NA | TRBV30 | CAWGQGTEAFF | TGTGCCTGGGGCCAGGGCACTGAAGCTTTCTTT
TRBJ2-7 | NA | NA | TRBV20-1 | CSARASQTDQSYEQYF | TGCAGTGCGAGAGCAAGCCAGACTGATCAATCCTACGAGCAGTACTTC
TRBJ2-7 | NA | NA | TRBV20-1 | CSADSGTRATYEQYF | TGCAGTGCGGACTCCGGGACACGCGCTACCTACGAGCAGTACTTC
TRBJ2-3 | NA | TRBD2 | TRBV11-2 | CASSLGSGRASDTQYF | TGTGCCAGCAGCTTAGGAAGCGGGAGGGCGTCAGATACGCAGTATTTT
TRBJ1-5 | NA | TRBD1 | TRBV7-8 | CASSTGQGAKGNQPLHF | TGTGCCAGCAGCACAGGACAGGGGGCGAAAGGCAATCAGCCCCTGCATTTT
TRBJ1-3 | few | NA | TRBV4-1 | CASSYLLKGKKEGNTIYF | TGCGCCAGCAGCTACCTTTTAAAAGGAAAGAAAGAAGGAAACACCATATATTTT